Below are 26 T cell receptor beta chains sequenced from a single sample in a study of T cells in Graves' hyperthyroidism and ophthalmopathy (dated by TCRdb to between 2018 and 2020). Libraries came from multiplex PCR. Sequencing was performed on an Illumina HiSeq 2000. The TCR beta CDR3 regions were amplified from RNA transcripts. A first-round RT-PCR of the TCR CDR3 used the HTBI primer set with the Qiagen OneStep RT-PCR kit. TCRdb's own reprocessing of the public reads used fastp at Q25 and MiXCR and kept productive beta chains. A single entry per CDR3 protein holds the most common genes and DNA from its merged rows. The sample table lists more than 550,000 distinct CDR3 sequences, approximately 42% of them with a count of one. Roughly 6.5% of the sample is held by the ten biggest clonotypes. The sample consisted of peripheral blood or thyroid tissue (not recorded which). These receptors were collected from an adult man with Graves' disease, either hyperthyroidism or ophthalmopathy (not recorded which).

This clonotype turned up a few times. The chain carries TRBV2 and TRBJ2-5, with 8 bases lining up with TRBD1. Germline V CDR1 and CDR2: SNHLY, FYNNEI. Losses at the gene ends were 4 bases for V and 7 bases for J; bases not matched to a gene: 8. The CDR3 sequence is 14 residues long. This CDR3 reads CASSGQGYRGTQYF. Here the CDR3 DNA reads TGTGCCAGCAGTGGACAGGGGTATCGAGGGACCCAGTACTTC.

This clonotype has a count of ten or more. V usage is TRBV5-1 and J usage is TRBJ2-7; the D gene could be TRBD1 or TRBD2 (5 bases each). Germline-derived CDR1 and CDR2 are SGHRS and YFSETQ. The CDR3 extends over 14 amino acids. V lost 2 bases to trimming and J lost 4 bases, with 13 bases between them. The CDR3 protein is CASSLTGLGYEQYF. CDR3 nucleotides: TGCGCCAGCAGCTTAACGGGGCTCGGGTACGAGCAGTACTTC. Full variable domain (rest looked up from reference TRBV5-1 and TRBJ2-7): KAGVTQTPRYLIKTRGQQVTLSCSPISGHRSVSWYQQTPGQGLQFLFEYFSETQRNKGNFPGRFSGRQFSNSRSEMNVSTLELGDSALYLCASSLTGLGYEQYFGPGTRLTVT.

V usage is TRBV14 and J usage is TRBJ1-1; D ambiguous. V lost 8 bases and J lost 8, with 18 bases in between. The CDR3 extends over 13 amino acids. Germline CDR1 and CDR2: SGHDN and FVKESK. The DNA of the CDR3 is TGTGCCAGCTCACCAAACCGGGATAGAGAAGCTTTCTTT. It specifies CASSPNRDREAFF.

The J gene is TRBJ2-1, the V gene TRBV29-1; 12 bases map to TRBD2. Losses at the gene ends were 1 base for V and 4 bases for J; bases not matched to a gene: 8. CDR1 and CDR2 from the germline V gene are SQVTM and ANQGSEA. The CDR3 length is 17 residues. DNA of the CDR3: TGCAGCGTTGAAGGCCTAGCGGGAGGGCCAGTTTACAATGAGCAGTTCTTC. Protein: CSVEGLAGGPVYNEQFF.

V and J are TRBV2 and TRBJ1-1; D is undetermined. The CDR3 loop spans 12 amino acids. V lost 6 bases, J lost 7 bases, and 12 bases lay in between. Per the germline V gene, CDR1 is SNHLY and CDR2 is FYNNEI. CDR3 DNA: TGTGCCAGCAGCCACGGAGGAAGTGAAGCTTTCTTT. It translates to CASSHGGSEAFF.

The table lists this clonotype with a few counts. V usage is TRBV6-5 and J usage is TRBJ2-5; D may be TRBD2 (6 bases). The CDR3 runs 15 residues. Between the trimmed V and J ends, which lost 2 bases and 3 bases, there was a span of 13 bases. CDR1 and CDR2 (germline): MNHEY, SVGAGI. The CDR3 protein is CASSYPEGREETQYF. The CDR3 region has the DNA TGTGCCAGCAGTTACCCGGAGGGACGAGAAGAGACCCAGTACTTC.

This clonotype was seen ten or more times. This rearrangement joins TRBV20-1 to TRBJ1-5; a possible D gene is TRBD1 (5 bases). V was clipped by 4 bases and J by 5 bases, with 12 bases between them. The CDR3 loop spans 13 amino acids. CDR1 DFQATT and CDR2 SNEGSKA come from the germline V gene (reference sequence). The DNA of the CDR3 is TGCAGTGCTAAGGGACGGTCTTATCAGCCCCAGCATTTT. It codes for CSAKGRSYQPQHF.

This chain uses TRBV5-1 with TRBJ2-5; D not certain. CDR1 and CDR2 from the germline V gene are SGHRS and YFSETQ. V shed 7 bases and J shed 4 bases, with 14 bases lying between them. The CDR3 runs to 13 residues. CDR3 loop: CASRPTSTETQYF. The CDR3 DNA reads as TGCGCCAGCCGCCCGACCTCGACAGAGACCCAGTACTTC.

V usage is TRBV5-1 and J usage is TRBJ1-4; D is uncertain. Per germline, CDR1 SGHRS and CDR2 YFSETQ. Trimming stripped 0 bases from V and 0 bases from J, with 6 bases between. The CDR3 is 15 amino acids. The chain's CDR3 is CASSLESTTNEKLFF. CDR3 DNA: TGCGCCAGCAGCTTGGAGTCCACAACTAATGAAAAACTGTTTTTT.

As concerns this clonotype: The junction departs from germline at one end; a sequencing error may be responsible. This chain uses TRBV4-1 with TRBJ1-3; D gene unclear. Germline CDR1 is MGHRA and CDR2 is YSYEKL. CDR3 length: 16 amino acids. The CDR3 loop is CASSQDGARSGNTIYF. The DNA for the CDR3 is TGTGCCAGCAGCCAAGATGGAGCGAGGTCCGGAAACACCATATATTTT.

This clonotype was seen repeatedly, ten times or more. V is TRBV29-1 and J is TRBJ1-2, with D unresolved. CDR1 and CDR2 from the germline V gene are SQVTM and ANQGSEA. The CDR3 sequence is 12 residues long. Trimming shortened V by 1 base and J by 4 bases, and 7 bases separated the two germline ends. The CDR3 loop reads CSVEGTPYGYTF. The CDR3 DNA reads TGCAGCGTTGAAGGAACTCCCTATGGCTACACCTTC.

This clonotype has just one count. This chain connects TRBV9 to TRBJ2-7; TRBD2 is a possible D gene (6 bases). The J call is doubtful: the DNA matches TRBJ2-5 better. CDR3 length equals 11 residues. Germline V lookup: CDR1 SGDLS, CDR2 YYNGEE. CDR3 protein: CANLPRGTQYF. The CDR3 nucleotides read TGTGCCAACCTCCCGCGGGGGACCCAGTACTTC.

This clonotype showed up many times. The chain carries TRBV24-1 and TRBJ1-5; D possibly corresponds to TRBD1 (6 bases). V shed 9 bases and J shed 4 bases, with 15 bases lying between them. Germline values: CDR1 KGHDR, CDR2 SFDVKD. This CDR3 comprises 14 residues. The CDR3 region is CATGGQTENQPQHF. The CDR3 DNA reads as TGTGCCACCGGCGGACAGACCGAGAATCAGCCCCAGCATTTT.

The CDR3 DNA reads TGTGCCAGCGAGACTAGGAATTCACCCCTCCACTTT. This sequence encodes CASETRNSPLHF. The chain uses TRBV7-3 and TRBJ1-6; D call uncertain. Per germline, CDR1 SGHTA and CDR2 FQGTGA. Trimming left V 8 bases short and J 7 bases short, with 9 bases between. The CDR3 totals 12 residues.

Points on this clonotype: This clone may be a read error of a much larger clone one base away. The chain combines TRBV9 with TRBJ1-2, with 8 bases fitting TRBD1. CDR3 length equals 14 residues. Germline V gives CDR1 SGDLS, CDR2 YYNGEE. Trimming removed 4 bases from V and 7 bases from J; junction bases left unmatched: 9. CDR3 sequence (DNA): TGTGCCAGCAGCACCCCGGACAGGGCCGGTGGCTACACCTTC. Translation: CASSTPDRAGGYTF.

This clonotype was counted at least ten times. This rearrangement joins TRBV25-1 to TRBJ1-2; the D gene is possibly TRBD1 (5 bases). The germline gives CDR1 MGHDK, CDR2 SYGVNS. The CDR3 contains 17 residues. V was trimmed by 3 bases and J by 8 bases, leaving 25 bases between them. CDR3 sequence reads: CASSDPSRDSRLQGYTF. The CDR3 DNA follows: TGTGCCAGCAGTGATCCTTCACGGGACTCCCGGTTGCAGGGCTACACCTTC.

The chain recombines TRBV19 with TRBJ1-1; 8 bases are a match to TRBD1. This CDR3 comprises 14 residues. The V and J ends lost 7 bases and 1 base, in that order; junction bases with no gene match: 5. From germline, CDR1 is LNHDA and CDR2 SQIVND (reference sequence). CDR3 in DNA: TGTGCCAGTAATATCGGACAGGGGAACACTGAAGCTTTCTTT. It encodes CASNIGQGNTEAFF.

This clonotype was counted once. The chain couples TRBV9 to TRBJ2-7; D not resolved. The CDR3 is 14 amino acids. Per the germline V gene, CDR1 is SGDLS and CDR2 is YYNGEE. V was clipped by 4 bases and J by 3 bases, with 14 bases between them. The DNA for the CDR3 is TGTGCCAGCAGCCAAGCCGAGTCTTACTACGAGCAGTACTTC. Translated, it gives CASSQAESYYEQYF.

The gene calls are TRBV29-1 and TRBJ1-4; D gene uncertain. The germline gives CDR1 SQVTM, CDR2 ANQGSEA. The CDR3 extends over 16 amino acids. Trimming took off 6 bases at V and 0 bases at J, with 17 bases between the two ends. CDR3 in DNA: TGCAGCGTACCGGGCCTTCCGAATCCAACTAATGAAAAACTGTTTTTT. Protein sequence: CSVPGLPNPTNEKLFF.

This clonotype was counted many times. The V and J genes are TRBV6-5 and TRBJ1-6; no definite D call. CDR1 MNHEY and CDR2 SVGAGI come from the germline V gene. The V end lost 6 bases, the J end lost 9 bases, and 15 bases lay between the germline ends. The CDR3 contains 14 residues. The CDR3 loop reads CASSREWRGSPLHF. CDR3 bases: TGTGCCAGCAGCCGGGAGTGGCGGGGTTCACCCCTCCACTTT.

Worth noting for this clonotype: One junction end disagrees with the germline gene, perhaps due to a read error. The V gene is TRBV7-3, the J gene TRBJ1-6; possible D gene TRBD1, 5 bases. This CDR3 is 14 amino acids long. Germline-derived CDR1 and CDR2 are SGHTA and FQGTGA. CDR3 sequence reads: CASSQDGGNSPLHF. For the CDR3, the DNA is TGCGCCAGCAGCCAAGATGGGGGAAATTCACCCCTCCACTTT.

With regard to this clonotype: This could be a read error, since a much larger clone is one nucleotide away. The chain is built from TRBV7-8 and TRBJ2-7, with 10 bases that match TRBD2. The CDR3 loop spans 12 amino acids. V lost 4 bases and J lost 6; bases outside the gene matches: 0. Per germline, CDR1 SGHVS and CDR2 FQNEAQ. CDR3 loop: CASSWTSGEQYF. The CDR3 DNA is TGTGCCAGCAGCTGGACTAGCGGCGAGCAGTACTTC.

The chain carries TRBV24-1 and TRBJ1-1; 7 bases align to TRBD1. With 11 bases clipped from V and 1 base from J, the junction kept 9 bases outside the gene matches. The germline CDR1 and CDR2 sequences are KGHDR and SFDVKD. This CDR3 is 14 amino acids long. The CDR3 loop reads CASNLEGANTEAFF. DNA of the CDR3: TGTGCCAGCAATTTGGAGGGGGCGAACACTGAAGCTTTCTTT.

V usage is TRBV12-3 or TRBV12-4 and J usage is TRBJ2-7; no reliable D call. There are 14 residues in the CDR3. V was cut by 6 bases and J by 5 bases, with 17 bases left in between. The CDR3 DNA reads TGTGCCAGCAGCCTCTCCGGGCGATACAACGAGCAGTACTTC. This translates into CASSLSGRYNEQYF.

For this clonotype: A much larger clone is a single base away; this may be a read error. The gene calls are TRBV2 and TRBJ1-2; no clear D. CDR3 length: 13 amino acids. Germline V CDR1 and CDR2: SNHLY, FYNNEI. Here the CDR3 DNA reads TGTGCCAGCGGTGAACGGATTAACTATGGCTACACCTTC. Its translation: CASGERINYGYTF.

This sequence joins TRBV7-2 and TRBJ1-5, with a possible D match to TRBD1 (6 bases). The germline gives CDR1 SGHTA, CDR2 FQGNSA. This CDR3 has 17 amino acids. V was clipped by 6 bases and J by 0 bases, with 18 bases between them. CDR3 protein: CASSFLDSPNSNQPQHF. The CDR3, as DNA: TGTGCCAGCAGTTTTTTGGACAGCCCTAATAGCAATCAGCCCCAGCATTTT.